This entry features one T cell receptor beta chain sequence. Being one base from a much bigger clone, this may be a read error. Patients were ineligible given autoimmune disease history or systemic immunosuppression. These data originate in a study of OX40 agonist ivuxolimab in advanced cancers. Study-wide context: Earlier anti-PD-1, anti-PD-L1 or anti-CTLA-4 therapy was permitted; 30% to 45% had received some.

Clones were sequenced by immunoSEQ multiplex PCR, and TCRdb holds only the in-frame ones, with some missing. The data show 60,000 to 75,000 clones, 84% seen once. Germline V gives CDR1 SGDLS, CDR2 YYNGEE. CDR3 length: 13 amino acids. V shed 3 bases and J shed 9 bases, with 15 bases lying between them. This clonotype was obtained from an adult with an advanced solid tumor such as melanoma, head and neck, liver or kidney cancer. The starting material was CD4+ or CD8+ T cells sorted from blood, obtained in a trial of the OX40 agonist ivuxolimab. V and J are TRBV9 and TRBJ1-1; no clear D. In nucleotides, the CDR3 is TGTGCCAGCAGCGAATCACAGAGTAGTAAAGCTTTCTTT. This sequence encodes CASSESQSSKAFF. The whole variable domain, remainder taken from reference TRBV9 and TRBJ1-1, is DSGVTQTPKHLITATGQRVTLRCSPRSGDLSVYWYQQSLDQGLQFLIQYYNGEERAKGNILERFSAQQFPDLHSELNLSSLELGDSALYFCASSESQSSKAFFGQGTRLTVV.